The clone carrying this T cell receptor beta chain was seen many times. Antigen unknown. Before ophthalmopathy appeared, progressors gave blood at initial hyperthyroidism diagnosis. This record comes from a study of T cells in Graves' hyperthyroidism and ophthalmopathy. Background on the study: Before treatment of any kind, peripheral blood was taken at initial diagnosis.

Amplified TCR beta CDR3 regions came from RNA transcripts. When the TCR CDR3 underwent first-round RT-PCR, the HTBI primer set was used. TCRdb reprocessed the multiplex PCR reads with MiXCR, giving one entry per CDR3 protein. Seen here are 250,000 to 300,000 distinct CDR3 sequences, about 14% observed once, and the top ten hold about 14%. The junction had 1 base not matched to a gene; V was cut back by 3 bases and J by 5 bases. The CDR3 has 15 amino acids. Germline CDR1 is LNHDA and CDR2 is SQIVND (reference sequence). Study outcomes and limitations: The model identified upcoming ophthalmopathy a median around 7.1 months ahead of onset.

V usage is TRBV19 and J usage is TRBJ2-1; 13 bases are shared with TRBD2. This clonotype was sampled from a woman between 40 and 55 years old with Graves' hyperthyroidism that later progressed to Graves' ophthalmopathy. Sample: blood. The DNA of the CDR3 is TGTGCCAGTAGTATGGGGACTAGCGGGAACAATGAGCAGTTCTTC. It yields the protein CASSMGTSGNNEQFF.